Here is one T cell receptor beta chain with its context. The entry originates in a study of blood T cell repertoires in COVID-19. The CDR3 has 18 residues. CDR1 and CDR2 from the germline V gene are SGHVS and FQNEAQ. V was pared by 5 bases and J by 5 bases, with 16 bases of the junction left unmatched. Clones were read by immunoSEQ multiplex PCR, and TCRdb kept only the in-frame ones, dropping some. This sample yields just over 300,000 clones, of which 75% to 90% are seen a single time; approximately 2.4% belongs to the top ten. The sequenced sample consisted of peripheral blood. J is TRBJ2-2 and V is TRBV7-8; 8 bases line up with TRBD1. This receptor was taken from a man younger than 30 with active or convalescent COVID-19. CDR3 sequence reads: CASSPGQGLFLGTGELFF. DNA for the CDR3: TGTGCCAGCAGCCCCGGACAGGGACTTTTTCTCGGGACCGGGGAGCTGTTTTTT.